The 15 T cell receptor beta chains below were found in one sample sequenced in a study of T-cell reconstitution after alpha-beta-depleted transplantation in children. The TCRbeta library incorporated unique molecular identifiers. TCRdb reprocessed the PCR reads via MiXCR and lists one record per CDR3 protein. The sample lists fewer than 550,000 distinct CDR3 sequences, approximately 11% occurring once. This specimen was PBMCs from the stem cell graft donor, taken from the stem cell graft. The receptors stem from a human donor who donated a stem cell graft to a child with acute myeloid leukemia.

Only a few counts were recorded for this clonotype. This chain connects TRBV5-1 to TRBJ2-2; TRBD1 is a possible D gene (5 bases). The germline V gene has CDR1 SGHRS and CDR2 YFSETQ. The CDR3 totals 16 residues. V lost 4 bases, J lost 0 bases, and 13 bases lay in between. The CDR3: CASSQGGAPNTGELFF. The CDR3 DNA reads as TGCGCCAGCAGCCAGGGCGGAGCCCCGAACACCGGGGAGCTGTTTTTT.

The CDR3 DNA is TGTGCCACCAGCAGAGATGTAACGGCCACAGGGACCCAGTACTTC. Translation gives CATSRDVTATGTQYF. J is TRBJ2-5 and V is TRBV15; a weak D match, TRBD1 (5 bases). This CDR3 has 15 residues. V gave up 0 bases and J gave up 7 bases, with 15 bases separating them. Per the germline V gene, CDR1 is LNHNV and CDR2 is YYDKDF (reference sequence).

The J gene is TRBJ2-3, the V gene TRBV5-1, with no clear D. The CDR3 sequence is 15 residues long. Trimming took 6 bases from V and 8 from J, leaving 22 bases between them. Germline V gives CDR1 SGHRS, CDR2 YFSETQ. Written as DNA, the CDR3 is TGCGCCAGCATCGCGAGTCCCCAGTCGGCAGCTACGCAGTATTTT. It yields the protein CASIASPQSAATQYF.

This clonotype has just a few counts. The chain combines TRBV7-2 with TRBJ2-1; 8 nucleotides line up with TRBD2. From germline, CDR1 is SGHTA and CDR2 FQGNSA. Trimming took 5 bases from V and 15 from J; bases not matched to a gene: 18. The length of the CDR3 is 15 residues. The CDR3 bases are TGTGCCAGCAGCCGCGGGACTGAGCGGGAGTCGAGGAGGTTCTTC. Residues: CASSRGTERESRRFF.

The J gene is TRBJ2-5, the V gene TRBV5-1; 7 nucleotides align to TRBD2. V shed 5 bases and J 4 bases; nucleotides not matched to a gene: 8. Germline V CDR1 and CDR2: SGHRS, YFSETQ. This CDR3 is 14 amino acids long. This CDR3 is CASRRTRATETQYF. DNA for the CDR3: TGCGCCAGCAGAAGGACTAGGGCAACAGAGACCCAGTACTTC.

The V call is TRBV10-3, the J call TRBJ1-5, with 12 nucleotides matching TRBD1. The junction had 10 bases not matched to a gene; V was cut back by 8 bases and J by 5 bases. Germline values: CDR1 ENHRY, CDR2 SYGVKD. CDR3 size: 16 residues. The DNA for the CDR3 is TGTGCCATCGGGGGCCGGGACAGGGGGCAAGATCAGCCCCAGCATTTT. Its protein product is CAIGGRDRGQDQPQHF.

V and J are TRBV4-3 and TRBJ2-7, with 13 bases that match TRBD2. Trimming cost V 6 bases and J 1 base; bases outside gene matches: 18. Germline V gene sequence: CDR1 LGHNA, CDR2 YSLEER. The CDR3 is 20 amino acids. The CDR3 protein is CASSLLAGGPRGWTSYEQYF. In DNA, the CDR3 is TGCGCCAGCAGTTTACTAGCGGGAGGGCCAAGAGGGTGGACTTCCTACGAGCAGTACTTC.

This clonotype was seen once. The junction differs from germline at one of its ends, possibly a read error. The V and J genes are TRBV10-3 and TRBJ2-3, with TRBD2 as a possible D gene (6 bases). CDR1 is ENHRY and CDR2 is SYGVKD in the germline V gene. The CDR3 sequence is 14 residues long. The CDR3 is CATSESGGTDTQYF. CDR3 DNA sequence: TGTGCCACCAGTGAGTCTGGAGGGACAGATACGCAGTATTTT.

This clonotype was detected a few times. The chain links TRBV14 to TRBJ2-1; 8 bases fit TRBD2. The CDR3 spans 24 residues. The junction had 29 bases not matched to a gene; V was cut back by 4 bases and J by 0 bases. CDR1 is SGHDN and CDR2 is FVKESK in the germline V gene. CDR3 sequence (DNA): TGTGCCAGCAGCCCGAGACGGGTGGCAGTGGCCCTTACAGCGGGGGTCAGCTCCTACAATGAGCAGTTCTTC. Translated: CASSPRRVAVALTAGVSSYNEQFF.

The chain is built from TRBV9 and TRBJ2-1; TRBD2 aligns across 13 bases. The CDR3 has 17 residues. Germline V CDR1 and CDR2: SGDLS, YYNGEE. V trimming: 4 bases; J trimming: 6 bases; junction bases outside the gene matches: 10. The CDR3 spells CASSIAVGTSGANEQFF. The DNA for the CDR3 is TGTGCCAGCAGCATAGCCGTGGGGACTAGCGGGGCCAATGAGCAGTTCTTC.

In this sample, this clonotype turned up a few times. V and J are TRBV29-1 and TRBJ2-7; the D gene is possibly TRBD1 (5 bases). The CDR3 runs 13 residues. V lost 6 bases and J 4 bases, leaving 16 bases between the germline ends. Germline V CDR1 and CDR2: SQVTM, ANQGSEA. CDR3 DNA: TGCAGCGTAACCAGGGTTTTTGGGTACGAGCAGTACTTC. Translation: CSVTRVFGYEQYF.

This chain links TRBV6-1 with TRBJ1-5; D ambiguous. Germline values: CDR1 MNHNS, CDR2 SASEGT. V dropped 3 bases and J dropped 4 bases, with 10 bases sitting between them. The CDR3 contains 14 residues. CDR3 sequence (DNA): TGTGCCAGCAGTGATTCCGGGGATAATCAGCCCCAGCATTTT. Translating gives CASSDSGDNQPQHF.

V is TRBV5-1 and J is TRBJ2-3; 7 bases match TRBD1. Germline values: CDR1 SGHRS, CDR2 YFSETQ. The junction had 4 bases not matched to a gene; V was cut back by 2 bases and J by 4 bases. This CDR3 comprises 14 residues. CDR3 region: CASSFGQGADTQYF. The DNA for the CDR3 is TGCGCCAGCAGCTTCGGGCAGGGGGCAGATACGCAGTATTTT.

DNA for the CDR3: TGTGCCAGCCGGCAGCAAGCGGGAGGTGAGGAGCTGTTTTTT. This encodes CASRQQAGGEELFF. V gene TRBV7-9 combines with J gene TRBJ2-2; 9 positions agree with TRBD2. The V and J ends lost 8 bases and 10 bases, in that order; junction bases with no gene match: 11. The CDR3 is 14 amino acids. Germline values: CDR1 SEHNR, CDR2 FQNEAQ (reference sequence).

The chain combines TRBV20-1 with TRBJ1-1; 8 bases fit TRBD1. The CDR3 spans 18 residues. V lost 0 bases to trimming and J lost 0 bases; unmatched junction nucleotides: 12. Germline V gene sequence: CDR1 DFQATT, CDR2 SNEGSKA (reference sequence). The CDR3 bases are TGCAGTGCTAGAGATAGGGGGACAACAGGGGGTATGAACACTGAAGCTTTCTTT. This encodes CSARDRGTTGGMNTEAFF.